This is a list of T cell receptor beta chains from one sample in a study of T cell changes during pregnancy in multiple sclerosis. Data came from immunoSEQ multiplex PCR; TCRdb stores just in-frame clones and leaves some out. The sample lists under 90,000 clones; about 92% were seen once. Sequenced here: peripheral blood, sampled in the second trimester of pregnancy. These receptors were obtained from a female donor in good health, enrolled as a control in a pregnancy study. CDR3s include the opening cysteine and the closing phenylalanine or tryptophan. A D gene is named only where the DNA matches it firmly. A row's size may be missing; if present it is once, few, many or a size class.

>TRBV7-7|-|TRBJ2-2|once
TGTGCTAGCAGCCAATCCTTCGCCACCGGCACCGGGGAGCTGTTTTTT
CASSQSFATGTGELFF
>TRBV6-5|TRBD1|TRBJ1-2|-
TGTGCCAGCAGTTTACGACAGGGGACCCCTCACTATGGCTACACCTTC
CASSLRQGTPHYGYTF
>TRBV12-5|TRBD1|TRBJ1-1|-
TGTGCTAGTGGTTTCTCCTCGGACAGGACCAAGAACACTGAAGCTTTCTTT
CASGFSSDRTKNTEAFF
>TRBV19|-|TRBJ2-7|-
TGTGCCAGTAGTAAAACAGGCTCCTACGAGCAGTACTTC
CASSKTGSYEQYF
>TRBV7-9|TRBD1|TRBJ2-3|-
TGTGCCAGCAGCCCCCGGGACAGGGGTCCTATGAATACGCAGTATTTT
CASSPRDRGPMNTQYF
>TRBV6-1|-|TRBJ1-1|-
TGTGCCAGCAGTGTCAGGGGACGGAACACTGAAGCTTTCTTT
CASSVRGRNTEAFF
>TRBV7-9|-|TRBJ1-3|few
TGTGCCAGCAGCTTCCGGGAGAGCTCTGGAAACACCATATATTTT
CASSFRESSGNTIYF
>TRBV6-1|-|TRBJ2-7|-
TGTGCCAGCAGTGATGGTCAGGGCTACGAGCAGTACTTC
CASSDGQGYEQYF
>TRBV4-2|TRBD2|TRBJ2-5|-
TGTGCCAGCAGCCAAGGCATAGGAGCGGGGGGGCGGGAGACCCAGTACTTC
CASSQGIGAGGRETQYF
>TRBV7-9|-|TRBJ2-3|-
TGTGCCAGCAGCCGACCGGTTGGGGGCGCTGGCACAGATACGCAGTATTTT
CASSRPVGGAGTDTQYF